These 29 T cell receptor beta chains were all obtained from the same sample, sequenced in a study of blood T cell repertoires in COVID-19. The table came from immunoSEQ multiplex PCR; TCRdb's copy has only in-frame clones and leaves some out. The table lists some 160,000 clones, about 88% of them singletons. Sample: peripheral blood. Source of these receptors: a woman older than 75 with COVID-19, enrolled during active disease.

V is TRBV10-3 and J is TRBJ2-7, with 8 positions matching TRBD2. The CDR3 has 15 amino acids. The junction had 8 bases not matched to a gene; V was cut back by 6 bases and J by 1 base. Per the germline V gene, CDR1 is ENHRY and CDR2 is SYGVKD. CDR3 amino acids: CAIRGAGEGSYEQYF. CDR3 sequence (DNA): TGTGCCATCAGGGGAGCGGGAGAAGGATCCTACGAGCAGTACTTC.

The CDR3 DNA is TGTGCCAGCAGCCAGACTAGCGGACACACAGATACGCAGTATTTT. The encoded protein is CASSQTSGHTDTQYF. The V gene is TRBV3-1 (or the pseudogene TRBV3-2), the J gene TRBJ2-3, with 9 bases that match TRBD2. The CDR3 loop spans 15 amino acids. The V gene's germline CDR1 is LGHDT and CDR2 YNNKEL (reference sequence). V lost 3 bases and J lost 2; bases outside the gene matches: 3.

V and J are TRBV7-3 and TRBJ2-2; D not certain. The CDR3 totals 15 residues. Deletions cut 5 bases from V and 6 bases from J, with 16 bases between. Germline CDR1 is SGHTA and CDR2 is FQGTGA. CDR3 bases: TGTGCCAGCAGCCCTACCCTAGTGCCTTCCGGGGAGCTGTTTTTT. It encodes CASSPTLVPSGELFF.

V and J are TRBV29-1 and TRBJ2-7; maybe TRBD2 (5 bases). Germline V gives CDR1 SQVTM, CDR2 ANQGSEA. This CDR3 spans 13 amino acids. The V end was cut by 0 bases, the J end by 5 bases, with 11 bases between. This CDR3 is CSVEDGGGDEQYF. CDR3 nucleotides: TGCAGCGTTGAAGATGGAGGTGGTGACGAGCAGTACTTC.

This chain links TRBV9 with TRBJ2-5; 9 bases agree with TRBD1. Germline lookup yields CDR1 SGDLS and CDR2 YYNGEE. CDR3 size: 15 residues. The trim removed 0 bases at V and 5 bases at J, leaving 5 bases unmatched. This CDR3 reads CASSVGTGDVETQYF. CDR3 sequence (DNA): TGTGCCAGCAGCGTAGGGACAGGGGATGTCGAGACCCAGTACTTC.

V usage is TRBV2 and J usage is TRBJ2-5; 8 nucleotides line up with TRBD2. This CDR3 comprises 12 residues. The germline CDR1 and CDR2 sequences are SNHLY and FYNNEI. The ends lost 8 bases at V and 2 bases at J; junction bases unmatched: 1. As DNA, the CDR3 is TGTGCCAGCCGGGGGGGGCAAGAGACCCAGTACTTC. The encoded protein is CASRGGQETQYF. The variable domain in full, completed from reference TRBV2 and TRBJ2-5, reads EPEVTQTPSHQVTQMGQEVILRCVPISNHLYFYWYRQILGQKVEFLVSFYNNEISEKSEIFDDQFSVERPDGSNFTLKIRSTKLEDSAMYFCASRGGQETQYFGPGTRLLVL.

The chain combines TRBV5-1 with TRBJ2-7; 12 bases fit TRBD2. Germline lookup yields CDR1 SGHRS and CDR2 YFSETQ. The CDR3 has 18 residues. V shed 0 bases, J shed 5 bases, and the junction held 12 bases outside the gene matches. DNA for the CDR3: TGCGCCAGCAGCTTGGACCCTGGTTGGACTAGCGGGATCGACGAGCAGTACTTC. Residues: CASSLDPGWTSGIDEQYF.

For the CDR3, the DNA is TGTGCCAGCAGCTACGACAGGGGGCAAGAGCAGTACTTC. This gives the protein CASSYDRGQEQYF. The chain is built from TRBV6-5 and TRBJ2-7, with 10 bases identical to TRBD1. Germline loops: CDR1 MNHEY, CDR2 SVGAGI. The CDR3 runs 13 residues. V lost 6 bases to trimming and J lost 7 bases; unmatched junction nucleotides: 6.

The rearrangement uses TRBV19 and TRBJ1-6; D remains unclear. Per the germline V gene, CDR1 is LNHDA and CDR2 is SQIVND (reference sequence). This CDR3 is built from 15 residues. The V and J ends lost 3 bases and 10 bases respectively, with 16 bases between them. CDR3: CASSIRSGEGSPLHF. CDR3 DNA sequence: TGTGCCAGTAGTATTCGGTCAGGAGAGGGATCACCCCTCCACTTT.

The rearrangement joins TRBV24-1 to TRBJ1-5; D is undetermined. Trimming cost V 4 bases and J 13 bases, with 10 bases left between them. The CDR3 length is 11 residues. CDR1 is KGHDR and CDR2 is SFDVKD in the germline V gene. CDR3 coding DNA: TGTGCCACCAGTGACGGTCGAGGGCAGCATTTT. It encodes CATSDGRGQHF.

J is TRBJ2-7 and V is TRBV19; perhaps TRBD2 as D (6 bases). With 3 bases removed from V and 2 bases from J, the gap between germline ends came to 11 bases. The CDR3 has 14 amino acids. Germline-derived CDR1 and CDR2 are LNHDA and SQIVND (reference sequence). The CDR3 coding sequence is TGTGCCAGTAGTATTCAGGGAGGACCCTACGAGCAGTACTTC. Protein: CASSIQGGPYEQYF.

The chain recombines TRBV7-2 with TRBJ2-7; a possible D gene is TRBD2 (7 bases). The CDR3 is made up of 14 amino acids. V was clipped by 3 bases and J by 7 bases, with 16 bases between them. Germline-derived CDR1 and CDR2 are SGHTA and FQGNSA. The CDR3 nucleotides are TGTGCCAGCAGCTTGGGAGGGGGTACTTGGGAGCAGTACTTC. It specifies CASSLGGGTWEQYF.

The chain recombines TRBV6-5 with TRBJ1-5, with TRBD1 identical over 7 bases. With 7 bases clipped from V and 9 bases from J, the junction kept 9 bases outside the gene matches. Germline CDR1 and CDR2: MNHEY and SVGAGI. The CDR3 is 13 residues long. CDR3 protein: CASTKGAGGPQHF. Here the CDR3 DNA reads TGTGCCAGCACCAAGGGGGCCGGGGGGCCCCAGCATTTT.

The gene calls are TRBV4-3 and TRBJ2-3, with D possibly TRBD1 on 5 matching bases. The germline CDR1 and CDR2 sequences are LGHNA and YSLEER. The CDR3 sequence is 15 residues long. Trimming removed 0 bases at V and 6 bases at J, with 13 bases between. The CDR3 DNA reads TGCGCCAGCAGCCAAGACCCCAGGGTTCCCGATACGCAGTATTTT. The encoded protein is CASSQDPRVPDTQYF.

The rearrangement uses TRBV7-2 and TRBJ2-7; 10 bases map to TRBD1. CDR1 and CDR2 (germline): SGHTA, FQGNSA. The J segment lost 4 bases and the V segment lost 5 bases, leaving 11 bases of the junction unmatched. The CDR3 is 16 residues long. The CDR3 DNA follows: TGTGCCAGCAGCAACCGGGACAGGGGCCTTCTGTACGAGCAGTACTTC. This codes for CASSNRDRGLLYEQYF.

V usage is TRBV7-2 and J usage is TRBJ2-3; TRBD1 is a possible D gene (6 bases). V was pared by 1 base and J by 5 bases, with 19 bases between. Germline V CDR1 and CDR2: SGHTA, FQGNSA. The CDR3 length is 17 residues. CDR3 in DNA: TGTGCCAGCAGCTTAGAGGGGCCCCTCAGGGGCAAAGATACGCAGTATTTT. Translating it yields CASSLEGPLRGKDTQYF.

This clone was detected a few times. In DNA form, the CDR3 reads TGTGCCAGTGCCGACAGGGACGGGGGCGGCTACACCTTC. Protein product: CASADRDGGGYTF. V usage is TRBV19 and J usage is TRBJ1-2; 7 bases align to TRBD1. Trimming removed 8 bases from V and 8 bases from J; junction bases left unmatched: 11. This CDR3 is 13 amino acids long. Germline-derived CDR1 and CDR2 are LNHDA and SQIVND (reference sequence).

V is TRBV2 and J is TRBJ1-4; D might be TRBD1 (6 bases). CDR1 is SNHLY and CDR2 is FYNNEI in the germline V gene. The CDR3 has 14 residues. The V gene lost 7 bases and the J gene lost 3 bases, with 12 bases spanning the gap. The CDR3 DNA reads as TGTGCCAGCACCAAACAGGGTCCTAATGAAAAACTGTTTTTT. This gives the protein CASTKQGPNEKLFF.

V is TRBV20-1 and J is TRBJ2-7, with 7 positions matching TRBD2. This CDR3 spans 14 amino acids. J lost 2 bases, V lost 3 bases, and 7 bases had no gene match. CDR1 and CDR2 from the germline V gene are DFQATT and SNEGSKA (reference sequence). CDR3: CSASGGSEAYEQYF. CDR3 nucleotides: TGCAGTGCTAGTGGCGGGAGTGAGGCCTACGAGCAGTACTTC.

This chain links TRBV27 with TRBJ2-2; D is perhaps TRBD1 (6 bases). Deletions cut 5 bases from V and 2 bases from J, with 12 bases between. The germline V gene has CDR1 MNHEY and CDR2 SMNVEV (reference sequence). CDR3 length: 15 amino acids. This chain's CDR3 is CASSPHRDNTGELFF. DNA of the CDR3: TGTGCCAGCAGTCCCCACAGGGACAACACCGGGGAGCTGTTTTTT.

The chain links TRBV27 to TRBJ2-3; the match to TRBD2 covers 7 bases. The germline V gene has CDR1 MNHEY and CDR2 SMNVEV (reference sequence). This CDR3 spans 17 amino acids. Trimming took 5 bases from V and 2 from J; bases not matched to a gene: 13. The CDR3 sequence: CASSPKRASGFTDTQYF. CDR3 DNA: TGTGCCAGCAGTCCTAAGCGGGCTAGCGGATTCACAGATACGCAGTATTTT.

CDR3 nucleotides: TGTGCCAGCAGCTCCGGGACAGGGGTTGGTACCGGGGAGCTGTTTTTT. Its protein is CASSSGTGVGTGELFF. The chain is built from TRBV7-3 and TRBJ2-2; 10 positions match TRBD1. V trimming: 4 bases; J trimming: 5 bases; junction bases outside the gene matches: 7. This CDR3 spans 16 amino acids. From germline, CDR1 is SGHTA and CDR2 FQGTGA.

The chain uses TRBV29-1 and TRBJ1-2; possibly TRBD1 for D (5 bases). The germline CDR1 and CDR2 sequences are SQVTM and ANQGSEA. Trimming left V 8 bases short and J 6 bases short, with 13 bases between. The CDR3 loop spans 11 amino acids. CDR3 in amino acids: CSIRDLDGYTF. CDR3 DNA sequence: TGCAGCATCCGGGACTTAGATGGCTACACCTTC.

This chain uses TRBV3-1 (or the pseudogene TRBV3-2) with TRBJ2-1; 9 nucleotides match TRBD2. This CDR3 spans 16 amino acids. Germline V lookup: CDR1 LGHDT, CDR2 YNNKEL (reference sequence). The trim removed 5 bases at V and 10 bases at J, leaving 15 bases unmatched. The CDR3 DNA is TGTGCCAGCAGCTACCAAGGGGCTAGCGGGATGGGGGAGCAGTTCTTC. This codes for CASSYQGASGMGEQFF.

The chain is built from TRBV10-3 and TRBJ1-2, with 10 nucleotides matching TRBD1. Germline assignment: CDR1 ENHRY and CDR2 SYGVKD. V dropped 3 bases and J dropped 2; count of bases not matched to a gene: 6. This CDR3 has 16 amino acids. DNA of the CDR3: TGTGCCATCAGTGAAGGGACAGGGGCCTTAAACTATGGCTACACCTTC. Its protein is CAISEGTGALNYGYTF.

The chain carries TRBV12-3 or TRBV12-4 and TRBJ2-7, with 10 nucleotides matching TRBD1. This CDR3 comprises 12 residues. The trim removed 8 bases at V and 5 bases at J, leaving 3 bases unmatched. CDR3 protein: CASRDRGDEQYF. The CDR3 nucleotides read TGTGCCAGCCGGGACAGGGGCGACGAGCAGTACTTC.

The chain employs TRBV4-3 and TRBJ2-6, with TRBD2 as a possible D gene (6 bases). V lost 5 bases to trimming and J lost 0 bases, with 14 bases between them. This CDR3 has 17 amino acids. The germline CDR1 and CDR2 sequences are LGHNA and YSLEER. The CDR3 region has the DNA TGCGCCAGCAGCGGTCAGACTAGTATCTCTGGGGCCAACGTCCTGACTTTC. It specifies CASSGQTSISGANVLTF.

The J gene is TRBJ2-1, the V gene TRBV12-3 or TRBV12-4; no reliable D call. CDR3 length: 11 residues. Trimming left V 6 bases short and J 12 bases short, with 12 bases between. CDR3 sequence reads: CASSERGMQFF. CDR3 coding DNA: TGTGCCAGCAGCGAAAGAGGTATGCAGTTCTTC.

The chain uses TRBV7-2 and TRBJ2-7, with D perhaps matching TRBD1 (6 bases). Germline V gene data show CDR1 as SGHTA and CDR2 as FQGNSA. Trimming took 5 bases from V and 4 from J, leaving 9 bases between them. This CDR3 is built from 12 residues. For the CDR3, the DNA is TGTGCCAGCAGCGGGACACTTTACGAGCAGTACTTC. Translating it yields CASSGTLYEQYF.